Presented here are 28 T cell receptor beta chains from one specimen sequenced in a study of cytomegalovirus exposure and HLA in healthy donors. 60 Vbeta and 13 Jbeta primers were used in PCR. The protocol was immunoSEQ multiplex PCR, while the TCRdb copy is restricted to in-frame clones and leaves out a portion. The sample lists around 180,000 clones, about four fifths occurring once. Sample: PBMCs. Every receptor here comes from a man younger than 35 in good health and CMV-seronegative.

The rearrangement links TRBV9 to TRBJ2-1, with TRBD2 matching over 12 bases. Germline CDR1 and CDR2: SGDLS and YYNGEE. J gave up 7 bases and V 5 bases, and 7 bases lay outside the gene matches. The CDR3 runs to 15 residues. CDR3 in DNA: TGTGCCAGCAGTCTTACCGGGACTAGCGGGAATGAGCAGTTCTTC. Its protein product is CASSLTGTSGNEQFF.

This chain connects TRBV4-1 to TRBJ2-1; possible D gene TRBD2, 6 bases. CDR3 size: 18 residues. The V end was cut by 1 base, the J end by 2 bases, with 18 bases between. The V gene's germline CDR1 is MGHRA and CDR2 YSYEKL. CDR3 DNA sequence: TGCGCCAGCAGCCAAGCGGTAGGACGGGGACTTCCCTACAATGAGCAGTTCTTC. Protein product: CASSQAVGRGLPYNEQFF.

The genes are TRBV9 and TRBJ1-1; 10 nucleotides match TRBD1. The V gene end was trimmed by 4 bases and the J gene end by 4 bases; junction bases not matched to a gene: 4. This CDR3 comprises 14 residues. From germline, CDR1 is SGDLS and CDR2 YYNGEE. CDR3 DNA: TGTGCCAGCAGCCCCTGGACAGGGGGCACTGAAGCTTTCTTT. Its protein is CASSPWTGGTEAFF.

This clone appeared once. The DNA of the CDR3 is TGTGCCAGCAGCGTAGGACAGACCGGGGAGCTGTTTTTT. As protein: CASSVGQTGELFF. This sequence joins TRBV9 and TRBJ2-2; D is possibly TRBD1 (5 bases). The CDR3 covers 13 residues. V dropped 0 bases and J dropped 5 bases, with 5 bases sitting between them. Per the germline V gene, CDR1 is SGDLS and CDR2 is YYNGEE.

The V call is TRBV19, the J call TRBJ1-2, with 11 bases lining up with TRBD1. There are 14 residues in the CDR3. The germline V gene has CDR1 LNHDA and CDR2 SQIVND (reference sequence). V lost 3 bases to trimming and J lost 7 bases; unmatched junction nucleotides: 4. CDR3 sequence (DNA): TGTGCCAGTAGTATGCCCGGGACAGGGGGTGGCTACACCTTC. Amino acid sequence: CASSMPGTGGGYTF. Based on the CDR3 plus reference TRBV19 and TRBJ1-2, the full variable domain is DGGITQSPKYLFRKEGQNVTLSCEQNLNHDAMYWYRQDPGQGLRLIYYSQIVNDFQKGDIAEGYSVSREKKESFPLTVTSAQKNPTAFYLCASSMPGTGGGYTFGSGTRLTVV.

V usage is TRBV28 and J usage is TRBJ1-1; D gene uncertain. Germline CDR1 and CDR2: MDHEN and SYDVKM. Deletions cut 4 bases from V and 8 bases from J, with 8 bases between. The length of the CDR3 is 11 residues. The CDR3: CASSWRAEAFF. DNA of the CDR3: TGTGCCAGCAGTTGGAGAGCGGAAGCTTTCTTT.

The chain links TRBV6-1 to TRBJ2-3, with 9 bases matching TRBD1. Unmatched junction bases numbered 2, after V lost 2 bases and J lost 2 bases. The CDR3 is 15 amino acids. CDR1 is MNHNS and CDR2 is SASEGT in the germline V gene. The CDR3 loop reads CASSERDRDTDTQYF. The CDR3 coding sequence is TGTGCCAGCAGTGAACGGGACAGGGACACAGATACGCAGTATTTT.

This clone was counted once. The chain carries TRBV5-1 and TRBJ2-7; 8 nucleotides agree with TRBD1. The CDR3 runs 15 residues. The V gene end was trimmed by 2 bases and the J gene end by 1 base; junction bases not matched to a gene: 5. Germline CDR1 and CDR2: SGHRS and YFSETQ. The CDR3 is CASSFSGTGSYEQYF. CDR3 DNA sequence: TGCGCCAGCAGCTTTTCCGGGACAGGTTCCTACGAGCAGTACTTC.

This clone was detected only a few times. The CDR3 DNA follows: TGTGCCAGCAGCCCGGATTCGGAAACAGCCATATATTTT. This translates into CASSPDSETAIYF. The rearrangement links TRBV9 to TRBJ1-3; no clear D gene. With 4 bases removed from V and 11 bases from J, the gap between germline ends came to 16 bases. Germline CDR1 and CDR2: SGDLS and YYNGEE. The CDR3 has 13 amino acids.

V gene TRBV7-6 combines with J gene TRBJ1-6, with D unclear. The CDR3 runs to 18 residues. Germline loops: CDR1 SGHVS, CDR2 FNYEAQ. Trimming removed 1 base from V and 0 bases from J, with 13 bases in between. The CDR3 protein is CASSLEMGRLSYNSPLHF. CDR3 nucleotide sequence: TGTGCCAGCAGCTTAGAGATGGGCAGGCTCTCCTATAATTCACCCCTCCACTTT.

V usage is TRBV7-6 and J usage is TRBJ2-7, with TRBD2 matching over 8 bases. This CDR3 has 14 residues. Trimming removed 5 bases from V and 4 bases from J; junction bases left unmatched: 7. CDR1 is SGHVS and CDR2 is FNYEAQ in the germline V gene. The CDR3 coding sequence is TGTGCCAGCAGCCATACTAGCGGACGTTACGAGCAGTACTTC. Protein sequence: CASSHTSGRYEQYF.

This clone was recorded only once. The J gene is TRBJ2-3, the V gene TRBV5-1, with a weak D call TRBD1 (6 bases). Germline CDR1 reads SGHRS; CDR2 reads YFSETQ. The CDR3 loop spans 14 amino acids. V was trimmed by 5 bases and J by 0 bases, leaving 10 bases between them. The CDR3 coding sequence is TGCGCCAGCAGGGGACAAACTAGCACAGATACGCAGTATTTT. Its translation: CASRGQTSTDTQYF.

The V call is TRBV4-2, the J call TRBJ2-7, with 10 bases aligning to TRBD2. Germline loops: CDR1 LGHNA, CDR2 YNFKEQ. The length of the CDR3 is 15 residues. With 5 bases clipped from V and 4 bases from J, the junction kept 8 bases outside the gene matches. The CDR3 DNA is TGTGCCAGCAGCAAGGGGACTAGCGTAGGGTACGAGCAGTACTTC. It specifies CASSKGTSVGYEQYF.

The chain employs TRBV5-1 and TRBJ2-3; D may be TRBD1 (5 bases). The CDR3 totals 13 residues. Per the germline V gene, CDR1 is SGHRS and CDR2 is YFSETQ. The ends were cut back, 0 bases at V and 4 bases at J, with 6 bases in the middle. The CDR3 region is CASSLEGADTQYF. CDR3 in DNA: TGCGCCAGCAGCTTGGAAGGGGCAGATACGCAGTATTTT.

This clone is a singleton in its sample. The chain carries TRBV5-8 and TRBJ1-5; TRBD1 matches 9 bases. The junction had 8 bases not matched to a gene; V was cut back by 3 bases and J by 7 bases. CDR1 is SGHTS, CDR2 YDEGEE, per germline. The CDR3 sequence is 15 residues long. The CDR3 here is CASSYARTGVQPQHF. In nucleotides, the CDR3 is TGTGCCAGCAGCTACGCGCGGACAGGGGTGCAGCCCCAGCATTTT.

The chain couples TRBV5-1 to TRBJ2-5, with 7 bases matching TRBD1. From germline, CDR1 is SGHRS and CDR2 YFSETQ. Germline trimming cut 4 bases from V and 1 base from J; bases unmatched to any gene: 7. The CDR3 totals 15 residues. CDR3 bases: TGCGCCAGCAGCAAGACAGGGCGGCCCCAAGAGACCCAGTACTTC. Its translation: CASSKTGRPQETQYF. Using reference TRBV5-1 and TRBJ2-5 for the parts outside the CDR3, the full variable domain is KAGVTQTPRYLIKTRGQQVTLSCSPISGHRSVSWYQQTPGQGLQFLFEYFSETQRNKGNFPGRFSGRQFSNSRSEMNVSTLELGDSALYLCASSKTGRPQETQYFGPGTRLLVL.

The chain carries TRBV7-6 and TRBJ2-7; D is possibly TRBD1 (6 bases). The CDR3 spans 15 residues. CDR1 and CDR2 (germline): SGHVS, FNYEAQ. V shed 7 bases and J shed 3 bases, with 19 bases lying between them. Here the CDR3 DNA reads TGTGCCAGCACCTCACCAGGGGCAGCGCGCTACGAGCAGTACTTC. Translating it yields CASTSPGAARYEQYF.

The chain uses TRBV7-3 and TRBJ2-1; D might be TRBD2 (5 bases). The CDR3 spans 13 residues. Germline-derived CDR1 and CDR2 are SGHTA and FQGTGA. Trimming left V 3 bases short and J 7 bases short, with 10 bases between. The CDR3 bases are TGTGCCAGCAGCTTGGCGGGTTTGAATGAGCAGTTCTTC. As protein: CASSLAGLNEQFF.

The V gene is TRBV6-1, the J gene TRBJ2-2; 7 bases map to TRBD1. After removal of 2 bases from V and 6 bases from J, the junction contained 18 bases not matched to a gene. The CDR3 has 19 amino acids. The germline V gene encodes CDR1 MNHNS and CDR2 SASEGT. DNA of the CDR3: TGTGCCAGCAGTGAAATCGACAGGGTGACGGGGTGGGCACCCGGGGAGCTGTTTTTT. Its translation is CASSEIDRVTGWAPGELFF.

This clone showed up just once. Germline is not matched at one junction end, which may reflect a read error. The V call is TRBV28, the J call TRBJ2-5; TRBD2 matches at 7 bases. The length of the CDR3 is 14 residues. Germline V lookup: CDR1 MDHEN, CDR2 SYDVKM. This CDR3 reads CASSLDGRFGTQYF. CDR3 DNA sequence: TGTGCCAGTAGTTTGGACGGGAGGTTTGGGACCCAGTACTTC. Full variable domain (remainder filled in from reference TRBV28 and TRBJ2-5): DVKVTQSSRYLVKRTGEKVFLECVQDMDHENMFWYRQDPGLGLRLIYFSYDVKMKEKGDIPEGYSVSREKKERFSLILESASTNQTSMYLCASSLDGRFGTQYFGPGTRLLVL.

Only one count was recorded for this clone. The V and J genes are TRBV5-5 and TRBJ2-2; D is possibly TRBD1 (5 bases). The CDR3 sequence is 19 residues long. From germline, CDR1 is SGHKS and CDR2 YYEKEE (reference sequence). Trimming took off 1 base at V and 2 bases at J, with 21 bases between the two ends. This CDR3 is CASSLPGTRAGINTGELFF. CDR3 nucleotides: TGTGCCAGCAGCTTGCCTGGTACCCGGGCAGGGATAAACACCGGGGAGCTGTTTTTT.

Regarding this clone: Sequence at one end of the junction differs from germline and may be a read error. This chain links TRBV7-7 with TRBJ2-5, with 7 bases fitting TRBD1. The CDR3 has 15 residues. The germline CDR1 and CDR2 sequences are SSHAT and FNYEAQ (reference sequence). The CDR3 DNA reads as TGTGCTAGCAGCTTAGCGACAGGGCCACAGGGGACCCAGTACTTC. Encoded protein: CASSLATGPQGTQYF.

This clone has a single count. The genes are TRBV14 and TRBJ2-3, with 11 bases identical to TRBD1. V was clipped by 4 bases and J by 2 bases; unmatched bases: 11. This CDR3 is built from 18 residues. Germline assignment: CDR1 SGHDN and CDR2 FVKESK. The CDR3 region is CASSPKGDRGSLTDTQYF. The CDR3 nucleotides are TGTGCCAGCAGCCCCAAGGGGGACAGGGGGAGCCTCACAGATACGCAGTATTTT.

Only a few counts were recorded for this clone. This chain uses TRBV10-3 with TRBJ1-5, with TRBD1 as a possible D gene (6 bases). The length of the CDR3 is 16 residues. Trimming stripped 2 bases from V and 1 base from J, with 12 bases between. Germline V gives CDR1 ENHRY, CDR2 SYGVKD. The CDR3 DNA is TGTGCCATCAGTGAGGGTCCGGGGGGCAGCAATCAGCCCCAGCATTTT. Protein sequence: CAISEGPGGSNQPQHF.

This clone was picked up a small number of times. J is TRBJ2-5 and V is TRBV18; D possibly corresponds to TRBD1 (5 bases). Judging by the DNA end, TRBJ2-7 fits better; the J call may be wrong. There are 15 residues in the CDR3. CDR1 is KGHSH, CDR2 LQKENI, per germline. CDR3 DNA: TGTGCCAGCTCACCAAGGGCGCAGGGAACCTACGAGCAGTACTTC. Protein sequence: CASSPRAQGTYEQYF.

This clone was recorded a few times. The chain recombines TRBV6-5 with TRBJ2-5; tentative D call: TRBD1 (5 bases). Germline-derived CDR1 and CDR2 are MNHEY and SVGAGI. The length of the CDR3 is 15 residues. V shed 5 bases and J shed 1 base, with 14 bases lying between them. The CDR3 DNA sequence: TGTGCCAGCAGTGCCGGACACCTCCCCCAAGAGACCCAGTACTTC. This translates into CASSAGHLPQETQYF.

The chain couples TRBV28 to TRBJ1-4, with a weak D call TRBD1 (6 bases). CDR1 is MDHEN, CDR2 SYDVKM, per germline. Trimming took 4 bases from V and 6 from J, leaving 12 bases between them. This CDR3 region has 14 residues. CDR3 nucleotides: TGTGCCAGCAGTTCCTCCGGGACATATGAAAAACTGTTTTTT. It encodes CASSSSGTYEKLFF.

This clone was detected a few times. The rearrangement uses TRBV5-1 and TRBJ2-7; 9 bases map to TRBD2. CDR1 and CDR2 (germline): SGHRS, YFSETQ. V lost 0 bases, J lost 6 bases, and 7 bases stayed unmatched. This CDR3 is 15 amino acids long. CDR3 protein: CASSLDAGGRGEQYF. As DNA, the CDR3 is TGCGCCAGCAGCTTGGATGCGGGGGGGAGGGGCGAGCAGTACTTC.